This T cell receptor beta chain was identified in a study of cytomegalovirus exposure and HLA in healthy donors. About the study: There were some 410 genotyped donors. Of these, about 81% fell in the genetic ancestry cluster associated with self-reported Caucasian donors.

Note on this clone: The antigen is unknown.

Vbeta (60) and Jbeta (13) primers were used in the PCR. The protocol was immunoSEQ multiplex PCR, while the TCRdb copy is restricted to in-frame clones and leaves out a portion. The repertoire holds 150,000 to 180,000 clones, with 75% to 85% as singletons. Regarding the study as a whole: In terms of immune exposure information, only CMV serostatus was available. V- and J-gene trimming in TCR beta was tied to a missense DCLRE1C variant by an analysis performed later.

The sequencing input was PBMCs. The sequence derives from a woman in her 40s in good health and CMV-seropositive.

CDR3 protein: CASSSPVEETQYF. The CDR3 coding sequence is TGTGCCAGCAGCTCCCCTGTAGAAGAGACCCAGTACTTC. The V call is TRBV11-3, the J call TRBJ2-5; D call uncertain. CDR3 length equals 13 residues. V was trimmed by 4 bases and J by 3 bases, leaving 9 bases between them. Germline V CDR1 and CDR2: SGHNT, YENEEA.